The rows below give T cell receptor beta chains drawn from one sample of a study of cytomegalovirus exposure and HLA in healthy donors. Sequenced by immunoSEQ multiplex PCR; TCRdb stores in-frame clones only, minus some. The profile shows over 85,000 clones, about 70% of them singletons. The sequenced sample consisted of PBMCs. The receptors shown here come from a female donor in good health and CMV-seronegative. Each CDR3 is given with its conserved first and last residue. Fields, in order: D gene, J gene, V gene, CDR3 protein. D genes are given only for firm matches.

D gene: TRBD2
J gene: TRBJ2-5
V gene: TRBV6-5
CDR3 protein: CASRASGLQETQYF

D gene: -
J gene: TRBJ1-3
V gene: TRBV30
CDR3 protein: CAWSVGSGNYGNTIYF

D gene: TRBD1
J gene: TRBJ2-7
V gene: TRBV27
CDR3 protein: CASRSDRESYEQYF

D gene: -
J gene: TRBJ1-2
V gene: TRBV7-9
CDR3 protein: CASSSWGGDKDYGYTF

D gene: -
J gene: TRBJ2-1
V gene: TRBV25-1
CDR3 protein: CASSEPAGTPNNEQFF

D gene: TRBD2
J gene: TRBJ2-5
V gene: TRBV18
CDR3 protein: CASSPGGRETQYF

D gene: TRBD1
J gene: TRBJ1-2
V gene: TRBV27
CDR3 protein: CASSLSLGTVTNYGYTF

D gene: TRBD2
J gene: TRBJ2-3
V gene: TRBV30
CDR3 protein: CAWSVASGRTDTQYF

D gene: -
J gene: TRBJ2-7
V gene: TRBV28
CDR3 protein: CASSLSQGPYEQYF

D gene: -
J gene: TRBJ1-2
V gene: TRBV4-1
CDR3 protein: CASSQGTGFGYTF

D gene: TRBD1
J gene: TRBJ1-1
V gene: TRBV7-9
CDR3 protein: CASSPPGTGKSEAFF

D gene: TRBD1
J gene: TRBJ1-2
V gene: TRBV19
CDR3 protein: CASSGQGARDGYTF

D gene: TRBD1
J gene: TRBJ1-2
V gene: TRBV5-1
CDR3 protein: CASSSQGAYGYTF

D gene: -
J gene: TRBJ1-2
V gene: TRBV6-5
CDR3 protein: CASSMKQGLYGYTF

D gene: -
J gene: TRBJ2-7
V gene: TRBV28
CDR3 protein: CASSTLEGWGSYEQYF

D gene: -
J gene: TRBJ1-6
V gene: TRBV27
CDR3 protein: CASMGRGNSPLHF

D gene: TRBD2
J gene: TRBJ2-7
V gene: TRBV15
CDR3 protein: CATSRTRYYEQYF

D gene: -
J gene: TRBJ1-1
V gene: TRBV27
CDR3 protein: CASSLTVMDTEAFF

D gene: -
J gene: TRBJ1-5
V gene: TRBV6-1
CDR3 protein: CASSEGREHYNQPQHF

D gene: -
J gene: TRBJ2-6
V gene: TRBV6-1
CDR3 protein: CASSQGSGANVLTF

D gene: TRBD1
J gene: TRBJ2-7
V gene: TRBV10-2
CDR3 protein: CASSELGQTYEQYF

D gene: TRBD1
J gene: TRBJ1-4
V gene: TRBV5-4
CDR3 protein: CASSWTGANEKLFF

D gene: -
J gene: TRBJ1-2
V gene: TRBV27
CDR3 protein: CASSFATGGGGYTF

D gene: -
J gene: TRBJ1-2
V gene: TRBV19
CDR3 protein: CASRNHKGLANYGYTF

D gene: -
J gene: TRBJ1-1
V gene: TRBV7-9
CDR3 protein: CASSLGAGALAEAFF

D gene: TRBD1
J gene: TRBJ1-2
V gene: TRBV9
CDR3 protein: CASSVDRDRGHYGYTF

D gene: -
J gene: TRBJ1-1
V gene: TRBV4-1
CDR3 protein: CASSRTVYPEAFF

D gene: TRBD1
J gene: TRBJ2-7
V gene: TRBV6-5
CDR3 protein: CASSYRDRGSYEQYF

D gene: TRBD2
J gene: TRBJ2-1
V gene: TRBV6-7
CDR3 protein: CASSYRLAGDTYNEQFF

D gene: -
J gene: TRBJ1-5
V gene: TRBV30
CDR3 protein: CAWSVRGNEPQHF

D gene: -
J gene: TRBJ1-4
V gene: TRBV29-1
CDR3 protein: CSVEGNNEKLFF

D gene: TRBD1
J gene: TRBJ1-2
V gene: TRBV10-3
CDR3 protein: CAIRSEGALGYTF

D gene: TRBD1
J gene: TRBJ2-7
V gene: TRBV5-6
CDR3 protein: CASSLGSWDSAYEQYF

D gene: TRBD1
J gene: TRBJ1-3
V gene: TRBV5-6
CDR3 protein: CASRLQGAGYTIYF